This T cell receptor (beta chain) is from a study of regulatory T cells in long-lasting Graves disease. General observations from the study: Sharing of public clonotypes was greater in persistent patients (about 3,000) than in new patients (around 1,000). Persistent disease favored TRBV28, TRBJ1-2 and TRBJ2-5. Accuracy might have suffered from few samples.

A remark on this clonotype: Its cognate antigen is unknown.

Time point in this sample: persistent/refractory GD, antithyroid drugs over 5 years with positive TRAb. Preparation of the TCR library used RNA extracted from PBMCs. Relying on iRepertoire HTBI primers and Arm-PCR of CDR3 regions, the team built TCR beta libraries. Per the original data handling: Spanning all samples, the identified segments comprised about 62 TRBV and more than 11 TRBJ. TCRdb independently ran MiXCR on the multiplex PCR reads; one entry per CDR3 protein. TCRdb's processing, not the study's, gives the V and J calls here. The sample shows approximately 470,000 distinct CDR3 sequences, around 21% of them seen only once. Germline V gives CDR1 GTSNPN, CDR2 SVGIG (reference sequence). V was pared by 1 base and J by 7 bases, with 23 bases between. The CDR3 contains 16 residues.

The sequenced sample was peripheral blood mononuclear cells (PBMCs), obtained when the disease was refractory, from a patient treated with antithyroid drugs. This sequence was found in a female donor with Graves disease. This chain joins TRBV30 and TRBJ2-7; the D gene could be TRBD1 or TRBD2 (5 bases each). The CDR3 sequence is CAWSAPLAIAWGEQYF. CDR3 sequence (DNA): TGTGCCTGGAGTGCACCCCTTGCGATAGCGTGGGGGGAGCAGTACTTC.